This T cell receptor (beta chain) comes out of a study of T cells in Graves' hyperthyroidism and ophthalmopathy. Germline V lookup: CDR1 WSHSY, CDR2 SAAADI. Trimming removed 2 bases at V and 0 bases at J, with 5 bases between. The CDR3 is 13 residues long. What was amplified from RNA transcripts were TCR beta CDR3 regions. First-round RT-PCR with HTBI primers amplified the TCR CDR3 region. TCRdb analysed the multiplex PCR reads with MiXCR anew, one entry per CDR3 protein. The top ten clones hold about 30% of a sample with about 300,000 distinct CDR3 sequences, around 25% of them seen once. This rearrangement joins TRBV10-2 to TRBJ2-7; no clear D. Sequencing input: blood. The TCR comes from a man between 40 and 49 years old with Graves' hyperthyroidism that later progressed to Graves' ophthalmopathy. The CDR3 coding sequence is TGCGCCAGCAGTGAGCGGCCCTCCTACGAGCAGTACTTC. Translating gives CASSERPSYEQYF.